This T cell receptor (beta chain) originates from a study of CD8 T cells in Susac syndrome. Overall study findings and caveats: Clonal expansion was not seen in any Susac syndrome CD4+ T cell repertoire.

V was pared by 4 bases and J by 9 bases, with 19 bases between. CDR1 and CDR2 from the germline V gene are GTSNPN and SVGIG (reference sequence). The CDR3 loop spans 15 amino acids. In regard to this clonotype: Its target is not known.

Reverse transcription of about 0.45 to 1 ug RNA used random hexamers. In TCRdb, the immunoSEQ multiplex PCR reads were re-called with MiXCR into one record per CDR3 protein. The table shows roughly 100,000 distinct CDR3 sequences, with about 94% occurring only once. The specimen was CD4+ T cells from PBMCs. The V gene is TRBV30, the J gene TRBJ1-6; D is perhaps TRBD1 (6 bases). This clonotype was sampled from a human donor with Susac syndrome. The CDR3 spells CAWMPGRTAFSPLHF. CDR3 DNA sequence: TGTGCCTGGATGCCTGGGCGGACAGCCTTTTCACCCCTCCACTTT.